These T cell receptor beta chains were read from a single sample in a study of blood T cell repertoires in COVID-19. The method was immunoSEQ multiplex PCR; TCRdb's version includes in-frame clones alone and lacks a portion of them. The sample shows 300,000 to 400,000 clones, more than 90% of them seen only once. Sequenced sample: PBMCs or T cells enriched from blood (not recorded which). Source of these receptors: a woman aged 25-40 years who had been exposed to COVID-19. Both conserved end residues are part of each CDR3. Each record gives: clone size, V gene, D gene, J gene, CDR3 DNA, CDR3 protein. A D gene is named only where the DNA matches it firmly. A row's size may be missing; if present it is once, few, many or a size class.

.	TRBV13	.	TRBJ1-2	TGTGCCAGCAGCTTACTTCCCGACAGTCTGAATGGCTACACCTTC	CASSLLPDSLNGYTF
.	TRBV7-2	TRBD1	TRBJ1-1	TGTGCCAGCAGCGGCTGGACAGGGCGCGCTGAAGCTTTCTTT	CASSGWTGRAEAFF
.	TRBV7-2	TRBD2	TRBJ2-7	TGTGCCAGCAGCGGCGGGACTAGCGGGCTCTACGAGCAGTACTTC	CASSGGTSGLYEQYF
.	TRBV4-3	TRBD1	TRBJ1-2	TGCGCCAGCAGCCAAGACGGTTCCCGTGGGACAGGGGGCGTTCACTATGGCTACACCTTC	CASSQDGSRGTGGVHYGYTF
.	TRBV15	.	TRBJ1-1	TGTGCCACCAGCACTTACACTGAAGCTTTCTTT	CATSTYTEAFF
.	TRBV10-3	TRBD1	TRBJ1-4	TGTGCCATCAGTGATAGGGGACAGGGATCGGGTGAAAAACTGTTTTTT	CAISDRGQGSGEKLFF
.	TRBV9	TRBD1	TRBJ2-3	TGTGCCAGCAGCACTAACGGACAGGGACCATCCGATACGCAGTATTTT	CASSTNGQGPSDTQYF
.	TRBV19	.	TRBJ1-3	TGTGCCAGTAGTATTGGAGGGCCTGGAAACACCATATATTTT	CASSIGGPGNTIYF
.	TRBV4-3	TRBD1	TRBJ2-3	TGCGCCAGCAGCCAAGATTGGGACAGGGGAACAGATACGCAGTATTTT	CASSQDWDRGTDTQYF
.	TRBV24-1	TRBD2	TRBJ2-3	TGTGCCACCAGTGATCCTAGCGGGGGACCAGATACGCAGTATTTT	CATSDPSGGPDTQYF
.	TRBV6-2/TRBV6-3	TRBD1	TRBJ1-5	TGTGCCAGCAGTTACAGAGGACAGGCCAATCAGCCCCAGCATTTT	CASSYRGQANQPQHF
.	TRBV12-5	TRBD2	TRBJ2-3	TGTGCTAGTGGTTTCGGTAGCGGGTTCACAGATACGCAGTATTTT	CASGFGSGFTDTQYF
.	TRBV9	TRBD2	TRBJ2-5	TGTGCCAGCAGCGTAGGTAGCGGGGGGGCCAGGGAGACCCAGTACTTC	CASSVGSGGARETQYF
.	TRBV16	.	TRBJ2-1	TGTGCCAGCAGCCAATGGTCACAGACCTACAATGAGCAGTTCTTC	CASSQWSQTYNEQFF
.	TRBV6-2/TRBV6-3	.	TRBJ2-7	TGTGCCAGCAGTTACCGCGACAGCTACGAGCAGTACTTC	CASSYRDSYEQYF
once	TRBV30	.	TRBJ1-1	TGTGCCTGGAGTGTACAACAGGGTCTTATCGGGATGAACACTGAAGCTTTCTTT	CAWSVQQGLIGMNTEAFF
.	TRBV12-3/TRBV12-4	.	TRBJ1-2	TGTGCCAGCAGTTTAGGGTGGGGCCGCTACACCTTC	CASSLGWGRYTF
.	TRBV25-1	.	TRBJ1-6	TGTGCCAGCAGTTCAGTCAATTCACCCCTCCACTTT	CASSSVNSPLHF
.	TRBV12-3/TRBV12-4	TRBD1	TRBJ1-2	TGTGCCAGCAGGGCCGGGACAGTAGAAGGCTACACCTTC	CASRAGTVEGYTF
.	TRBV6-5	TRBD1	TRBJ2-7	TGTGCCAGCAGTATCCGGGACAGCGCCTACGAGCAGTACTTC	CASSIRDSAYEQYF
.	TRBV5-5	TRBD2	TRBJ2-7	TGTGCCAGCAGCCGTAGCGGGGGAACCTACGAGCAGTACTTC	CASSRSGGTYEQYF
.	TRBV28	TRBD1	TRBJ1-4	TGTGCCAGCAGTTTTCCCGGGACAGGGAATGAAAAACTGTTTTTT	CASSFPGTGNEKLFF
once	TRBV4-1	TRBD1	TRBJ1-2	TGCGCCAGCAGCTACCTAGGACAGGGACGATATGGCTACACCTTC	CASSYLGQGRYGYTF
.	TRBV4-3	.	TRBJ2-1	TGCGCCAGCAGCCAAGATAGGGGTAAGGGTGTAAATGAGCAGTTCTTC	CASSQDRGKGVNEQFF
.	TRBV11-2	.	TRBJ1-1	TGTGCCAGCACCATCCCCGGCCGGGGGGGGATCAACACTGAAGCTTTCTTT	CASTIPGRGGINTEAFF
.	TRBV7-8	TRBD2	TRBJ2-7	TGTGCCTCCGAGGGGTCAGCGGGGGGCGGCGAGCAGTACTTC	CASEGSAGGGEQYF
.	TRBV6-2/TRBV6-3	.	TRBJ1-6	TGTGCCAGCAGTTACCGCGGGTTATCACCCCTCCACTTT	CASSYRGLSPLHF
.	TRBV19	.	TRBJ1-3	TGTGCCAGTAGTATGGAGGGAGGGCGCTCTGGAAACACCATATATTTT	CASSMEGGRSGNTIYF
.	TRBV6-5	.	TRBJ1-4	TGTGCCAGCAGCCCCATTCGGGGTCATGAAAAACTGTTTTTT	CASSPIRGHEKLFF
.	TRBV6-2/TRBV6-3	TRBD2	TRBJ2-6	TGTGCCAGCAGTTACCCCTGGAGCGGGGGGTACTCTGGGGCCAACGTCCTGACTTTC	CASSYPWSGGYSGANVLTF
.	TRBV11-2	TRBD2	TRBJ2-3	TGTGCCAGCAGCCATTACCGGACTAGCGGGGGAATGACGCAGTATTTT	CASSHYRTSGGMTQYF
.	TRBV4-2	.	TRBJ2-7	TGTGCCAGCAGCCAAGATCTCACCCTAGGCTCCTACGAGCAGTACTTC	CASSQDLTLGSYEQYF
few	TRBV3-1/TRBV3-2	TRBD2	TRBJ2-1	TGTGCCAGCAGCCAAGTATTCCTAGCGGGGGTGAATGAGCAGTTCTTC	CASSQVFLAGVNEQFF
once	TRBV7-9	TRBD1	TRBJ1-1	TGTGCCAGCAGCTCATTAGGACAGGGCCCTGAAGCTTTCTTT	CASSSLGQGPEAFF
once	TRBV5-6	TRBD1	TRBJ1-6	TGTGCCAGCAGTCTGGACAGGAATAATTCACCCCTCCACTTT	CASSLDRNNSPLHF
few	TRBV4-3	.	TRBJ1-2	TGCGCCAGCAGCCAGGGGGGTTCGGTCTACGGCTACACCTTC	CASSQGGSVYGYTF
.	TRBV4-1	.	TRBJ1-5	TGCGCCAGCAGCCCCTTCCTGCCAGACAGGCCGAAGCATTTT	CASSPFLPDRPKHF
.	TRBV18	TRBD2	TRBJ2-7	TGTGCCAGCTCACGGAATAGCGGGGGGACCCAAAACGAGCAGTACTTC	CASSRNSGGTQNEQYF
few	TRBV6-4	TRBD1	TRBJ2-2	TGTGCCAGCAGTCTACAAGGGGGCTTCACCGGGGAGCTGTTTTTT	CASSLQGGFTGELFF
.	TRBV5-1	.	TRBJ1-1	TGCGCCAGCAGCCCCGACAGCATGAACACTGAAGCTTTCTTT	CASSPDSMNTEAFF
.	TRBV9	.	TRBJ1-2	TGTGCCAGCAGCCAGGGGACCAATAACTATGGCTACACCTTC	CASSQGTNNYGYTF
once	TRBV4-1	.	TRBJ1-3	TGCGCCAGCAGCCACCCCAGGGGCGAAGGAAACACCATATATTTT	CASSHPRGEGNTIYF
.	TRBV4-3	.	TRBJ1-5	TGCGCCAGCAGCCACTCGCGTTCGGGAAATCAGCCCCAGCATTTT	CASSHSRSGNQPQHF
once	TRBV7-2	.	TRBJ2-5	TGTGCCAGCAGCTTAGGTATTTGGACCCAGTACTTC	CASSLGIWTQYF
.	TRBV7-9	.	TRBJ1-2	TGTGCCAGCAGCTTCGGGGGGCTCCGTGGCTACACCTTC	CASSFGGLRGYTF
.	TRBV3-1/TRBV3-2	.	TRBJ2-3	TGTGCCAGCAGCCAAGAGACTAGAGCCACAGATACGCAGTATTTT	CASSQETRATDTQYF
.	TRBV5-5	.	TRBJ1-6	TGTGCCAGCAGCTTGTTAGGGGTTACACCCCTCCACTTT	CASSLLGVTPLHF
.	TRBV4-1	TRBD2	TRBJ2-1	TGCGCCAGCAGCCGGACGGGACTAGCGGTACACAATGAGCAGTTCTTC	CASSRTGLAVHNEQFF
.	TRBV7-2	.	TRBJ1-2	TGTGCCAGCAGCTTAAAACAGGGTATTGGCTACACCTTC	CASSLKQGIGYTF
.	TRBV7-6	TRBD2	TRBJ2-2	TGTGCCAGCAGCCGGACTAGTCCCGGGGAGCTGTTTTTT	CASSRTSPGELFF
.	TRBV30	.	TRBJ1-4	TGTGCCTGGAGTCAAGGGGAACTGCTTGAAAAACTGTTTTTT	CAWSQGELLEKLFF
.	TRBV6-5	.	TRBJ1-3	TGTGCCAGCAGTCCAACCCCGGGCACCATATATTTT	CASSPTPGTIYF
once	TRBV3-1/TRBV3-2	.	TRBJ2-7	TGTGCCAGCAGCCAAGATTGGGGGGGGCGTGAAGAGCAGTACTTC	CASSQDWGGREEQYF
.	TRBV13	.	TRBJ2-6	TGTGCCAGCAACACAGGGCCTGGGGCCAACGTCCTGACTTTC	CASNTGPGANVLTF
.	TRBV5-5	TRBD1	TRBJ1-1	TGTGCCAGCAGCATCCGGACAGGGGGTGCCACTGAAGCTTTCTTT	CASSIRTGGATEAFF
.	TRBV5-4	.	TRBJ2-1	TGTGCCAGCAGCTTGGCAGGGGAAAATGAGCAGTTCTTC	CASSLAGENEQFF
.	TRBV6-5	.	TRBJ1-3	TGTGCCAGCAGTTACTCTTGGGGGCGCGGAAACACCATATATTTT	CASSYSWGRGNTIYF
.	TRBV11-3	.	TRBJ2-5	TGTGCCAGCAGCCAAAATCCGGGAGAGACCCAGTACTTC	CASSQNPGETQYF